This TCR beta chain was found in a study of T-cell reconstitution after alpha-beta-depleted transplantation in children. Study results and caveats: Day-60 TCRbeta diversity that was high in some patients was derived from surviving recipient T cells and thymic progenitors. Expanded clones from the graft, numbering several hundred, reportedly supplied alpha-beta T cells about two months after transplant. From newly produced T cells came most of the T-cell counts and diversity one year after transplant.

This clonotype was detected a few times. Its antigen is currently unknown. The germline gives CDR1 SGHVS, CDR2 FQNEAQ. There are 14 residues in the CDR3. The V gene end was trimmed by 2 bases and the J gene end by 9 bases; junction bases not matched to a gene: 5. Unique molecular identifiers tagged the TCRbeta library. Using its own MiXCR run on the PCR reads, TCRdb lists one record per CDR3 protein. The sample has roughly 790,000 distinct CDR3 sequences, 16% seen once. This chain connects TRBV7-8 to TRBJ2-1; 9 bases line up with TRBD2. This clonotype originated in a male patient between 10 and 17 years old who had a stem cell transplant for acute lymphoblastic leukemia, so the T cells may come from the graft donor. The source material was PBMCs, mostly from graft donor cells, sampled 360 days after TCRalphabeta/CD19-depleted stem cell transplant. The CDR3 DNA reads TGTGCCAGCAGCTTATACCTAGCGGGAAGTGAGCAGTTCTTC. Amino acid sequence: CASSLYLAGSEQFF. The full variable domain, in which reference TRBV7-8 and TRBJ2-1 provide the parts outside the CDR3, is GAGVSQSPRYKVAKRGQDVALRCDPISGHVSLFWYQQALGQGPEFLTYFQNEAQLDKSGLPSDRFFAERPEGSVSTLKIQRTQQEDSAVYLCASSLYLAGSEQFFGPGTRLTVL.